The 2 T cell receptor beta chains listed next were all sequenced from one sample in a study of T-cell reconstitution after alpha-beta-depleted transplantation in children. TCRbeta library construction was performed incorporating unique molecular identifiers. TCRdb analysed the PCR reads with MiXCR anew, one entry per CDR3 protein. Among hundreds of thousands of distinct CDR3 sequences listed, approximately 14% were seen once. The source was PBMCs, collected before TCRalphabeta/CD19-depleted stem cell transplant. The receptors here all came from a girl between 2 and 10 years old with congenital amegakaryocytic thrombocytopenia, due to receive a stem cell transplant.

The CDR3 loop is CASSQDPSGGYEQYF. Here the CDR3 DNA reads TGCGCCAGCAGCCAAGATCCGTCAGGGGGCTACGAGCAGTACTTC. This rearrangement joins TRBV4-1 to TRBJ2-7, with 7 bases identical to TRBD1. The CDR3 has 15 amino acids. Germline V gene sequence: CDR1 MGHRA, CDR2 YSYEKL. V lost 0 bases, J lost 3 bases, and 5 bases stayed unmatched.

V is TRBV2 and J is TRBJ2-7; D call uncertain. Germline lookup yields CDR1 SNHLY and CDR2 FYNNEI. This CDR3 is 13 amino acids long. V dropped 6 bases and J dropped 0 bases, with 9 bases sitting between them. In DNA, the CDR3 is TGTGCCAGCAGAGGGCAGGTCTCCTACGAGCAGTACTTC. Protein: CASRGQVSYEQYF.